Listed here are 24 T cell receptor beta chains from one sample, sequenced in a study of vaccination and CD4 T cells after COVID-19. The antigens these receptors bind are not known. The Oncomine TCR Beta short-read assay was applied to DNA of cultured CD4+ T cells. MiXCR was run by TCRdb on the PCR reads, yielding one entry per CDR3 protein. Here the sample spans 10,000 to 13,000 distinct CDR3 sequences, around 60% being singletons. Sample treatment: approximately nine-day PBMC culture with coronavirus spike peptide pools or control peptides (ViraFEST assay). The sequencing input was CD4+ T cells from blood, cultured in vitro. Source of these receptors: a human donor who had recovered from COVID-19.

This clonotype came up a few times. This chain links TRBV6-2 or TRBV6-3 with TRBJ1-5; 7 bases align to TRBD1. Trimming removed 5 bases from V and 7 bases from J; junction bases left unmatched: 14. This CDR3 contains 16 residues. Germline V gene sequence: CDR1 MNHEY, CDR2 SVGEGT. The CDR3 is CASSKQGGRDHQPQHF. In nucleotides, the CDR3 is TGTGCCAGCAGTAAACAAGGGGGCAGGGACCACCAGCCCCAGCATTTT.

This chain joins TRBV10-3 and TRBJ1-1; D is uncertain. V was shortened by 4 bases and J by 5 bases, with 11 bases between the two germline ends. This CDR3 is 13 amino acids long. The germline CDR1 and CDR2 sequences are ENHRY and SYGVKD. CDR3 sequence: CAISGGRGTEAFF. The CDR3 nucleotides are TGTGCCATCAGTGGAGGGAGAGGGACTGAAGCTTTCTTT.

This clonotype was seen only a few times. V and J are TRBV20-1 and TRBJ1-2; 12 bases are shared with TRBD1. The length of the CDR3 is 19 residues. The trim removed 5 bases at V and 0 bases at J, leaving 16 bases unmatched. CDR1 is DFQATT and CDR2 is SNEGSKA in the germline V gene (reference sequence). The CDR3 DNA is TGCAGTGCTCGAAGAGGAAAGGGACAGGGGGCGCAGACTAACTATGGCTACACCTTC. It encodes CSARRGKGQGAQTNYGYTF.

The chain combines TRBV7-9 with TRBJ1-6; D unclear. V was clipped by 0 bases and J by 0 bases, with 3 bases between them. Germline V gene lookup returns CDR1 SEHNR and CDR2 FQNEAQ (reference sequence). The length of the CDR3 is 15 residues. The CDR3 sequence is CASSLASSYNSPLHF. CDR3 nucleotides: TGTGCCAGCAGCTTAGCGAGCTCCTATAATTCACCCCTCCACTTT.

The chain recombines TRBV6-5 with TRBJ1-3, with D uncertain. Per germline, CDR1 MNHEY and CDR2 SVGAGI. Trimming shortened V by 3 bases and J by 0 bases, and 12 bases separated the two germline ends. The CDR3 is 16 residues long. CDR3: CASSYPGVGSGNTIYF. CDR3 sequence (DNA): TGTGCCAGCAGTTATCCGGGAGTGGGCTCTGGAAACACCATATATTTT.

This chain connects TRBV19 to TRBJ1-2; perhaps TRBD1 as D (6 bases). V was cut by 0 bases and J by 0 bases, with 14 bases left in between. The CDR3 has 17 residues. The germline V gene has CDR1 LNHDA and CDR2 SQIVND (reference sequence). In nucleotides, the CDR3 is TGTGCCAGTAGTATAGAAGCGGTGGACAGAGCTAACTATGGCTACACCTTC. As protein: CASSIEAVDRANYGYTF. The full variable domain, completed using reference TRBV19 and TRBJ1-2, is DGGITQSPKYLFRKEGQNVTLSCEQNLNHDAMYWYRQDPGQGLRLIYYSQIVNDFQKGDIAEGYSVSREKKESFPLTVTSAQKNPTAFYLCASSIEAVDRANYGYTFGSGTRLTVV.

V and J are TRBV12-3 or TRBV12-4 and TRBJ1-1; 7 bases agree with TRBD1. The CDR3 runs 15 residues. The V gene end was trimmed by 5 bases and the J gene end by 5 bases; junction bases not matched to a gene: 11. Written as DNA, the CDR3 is TGTGCCAGCAGTCCATTGGGGGACAGAGGAACTGAAGCTTTCTTT. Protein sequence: CASSPLGDRGTEAFF.

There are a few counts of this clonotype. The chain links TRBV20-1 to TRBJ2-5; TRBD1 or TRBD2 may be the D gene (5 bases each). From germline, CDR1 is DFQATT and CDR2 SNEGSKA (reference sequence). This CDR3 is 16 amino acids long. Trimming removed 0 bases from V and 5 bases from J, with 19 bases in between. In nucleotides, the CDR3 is TGCAGTGCTAGAGATCGGGTGGGGGTCCCCCGGGAGACCCAGTACTTC. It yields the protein CSARDRVGVPRETQYF.

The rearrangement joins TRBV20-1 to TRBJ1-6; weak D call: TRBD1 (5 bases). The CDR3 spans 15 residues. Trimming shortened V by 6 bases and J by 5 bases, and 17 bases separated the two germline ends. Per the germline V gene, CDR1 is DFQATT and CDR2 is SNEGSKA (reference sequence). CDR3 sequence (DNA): TGCAGTGCCCACCGGGGGTTTCTCGATAATTCACCCCTCCACTTT. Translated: CSAHRGFLDNSPLHF.

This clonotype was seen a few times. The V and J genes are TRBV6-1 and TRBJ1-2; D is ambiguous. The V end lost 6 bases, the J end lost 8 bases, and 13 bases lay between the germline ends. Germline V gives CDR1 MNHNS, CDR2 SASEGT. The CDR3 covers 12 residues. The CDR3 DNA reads TGTGCCAGCAGCCCCGGGCCCCTAGGCTACACCTTC. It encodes CASSPGPLGYTF.

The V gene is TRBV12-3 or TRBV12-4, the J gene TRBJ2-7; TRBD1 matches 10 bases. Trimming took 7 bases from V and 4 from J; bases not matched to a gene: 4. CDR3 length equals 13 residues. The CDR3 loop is CASTPGQGYEQYF. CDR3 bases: TGTGCCAGCACCCCGGGACAGGGGTACGAGCAGTACTTC.

CDR3 loop: CASSRLTGELFF. The CDR3, as DNA: TGTGCCAGCAGCAGACTCACCGGGGAGCTGTTTTTT. The chain has TRBV21-1 and TRBJ2-2. TRBV21-1 constitutes a pseudogene. The CDR3 totals 12 residues.

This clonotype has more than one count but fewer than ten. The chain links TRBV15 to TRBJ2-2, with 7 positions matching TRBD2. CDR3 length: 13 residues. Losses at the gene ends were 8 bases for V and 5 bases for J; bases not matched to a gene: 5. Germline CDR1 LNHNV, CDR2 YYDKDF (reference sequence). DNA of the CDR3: TGTGCCACCGGGAGGGCGCGGACCGGGGAGCTGTTTTTT. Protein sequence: CATGRARTGELFF.

The CDR3 DNA reads as TGTGCCAGCAGTTATTTGAACTATGGCTACACCTTC. The encoded protein is CASSYLNYGYTF. This chain uses TRBV6-2 or TRBV6-3 with TRBJ1-2; no firm D call. V was pared by 3 bases and J by 2 bases, with 4 bases between. CDR1 MNHEY and CDR2 SVGEGT come from the germline V gene. The CDR3 is 12 amino acids.

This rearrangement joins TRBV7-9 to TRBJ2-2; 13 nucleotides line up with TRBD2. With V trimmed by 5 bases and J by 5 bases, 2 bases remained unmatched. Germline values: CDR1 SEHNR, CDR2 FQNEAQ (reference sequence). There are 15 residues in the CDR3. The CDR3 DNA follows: TGTGCCAGCAGCCAGGGACTAGCGGGAACCGGGGAGCTGTTTTTT. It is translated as CASSQGLAGTGELFF.

CDR3 nucleotides: TGTGCCAGCAGCCAGAACGGTCCTGAGCAGTTCTTC. It encodes CASSQNGPEQFF. The chain carries TRBV7-8 and TRBJ2-1; D not certain. Trimming removed 5 bases at V and 9 bases at J, with 11 bases between. The V gene's germline CDR1 is SGHVS and CDR2 FQNEAQ. CDR3 length: 12 residues.

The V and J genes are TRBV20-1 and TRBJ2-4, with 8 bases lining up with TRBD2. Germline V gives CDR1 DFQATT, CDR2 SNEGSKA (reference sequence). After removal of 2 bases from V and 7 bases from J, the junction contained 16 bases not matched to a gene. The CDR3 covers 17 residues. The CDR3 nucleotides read TGCAGTGCTAGACTAAGTGGGGCGGGGGGCACTCGGAACATTCAGTACTTC. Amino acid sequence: CSARLSGAGGTRNIQYF.

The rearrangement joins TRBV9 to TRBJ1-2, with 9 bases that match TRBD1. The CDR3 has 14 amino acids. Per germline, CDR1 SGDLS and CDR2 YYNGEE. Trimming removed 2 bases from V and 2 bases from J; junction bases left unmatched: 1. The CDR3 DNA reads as TGTGCCAGCAGCGTGGGGACAGGGAACTATGGCTACACCTTC. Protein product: CASSVGTGNYGYTF. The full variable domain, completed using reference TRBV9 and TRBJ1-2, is DSGVTQTPKHLITATGQRVTLRCSPRSGDLSVYWYQQSLDQGLQFLIQYYNGEERAKGNILERFSAQQFPDLHSELNLSSLELGDSALYFCASSVGTGNYGYTFGSGTRLTVV.

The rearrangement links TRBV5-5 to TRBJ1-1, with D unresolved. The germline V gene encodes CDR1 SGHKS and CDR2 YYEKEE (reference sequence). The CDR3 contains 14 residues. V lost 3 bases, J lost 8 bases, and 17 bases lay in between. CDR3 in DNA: TGTGCCAGCAGCTGGGAACTTTCGACCGGGGAAGCTTTCTTT. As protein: CASSWELSTGEAFF.

CDR3: CASSLSRDSPLHF. The CDR3 nucleotides are TGTGCCAGCAGCTTGAGCAGGGATTCACCCCTCCACTTT. J is TRBJ1-6 and V is TRBV11-3, with D tentatively TRBD1 (5 bases). V lost 3 bases and J lost 8, with 8 bases in between. Germline values: CDR1 SGHNT, CDR2 YENEEA. The CDR3 is 13 residues long. Using reference TRBV11-3 and TRBJ1-6 for the parts outside the CDR3, the full variable domain is EAGVVQSPRYKIIEKKQPVAFWCNPISGHNTLYWYLQNLGQGPELLIRYENEEAVDDSQLPKDRFSAERLKGVDSTLKIQPAELGDSAVYLCASSLSRDSPLHFGNGTRLTVT.

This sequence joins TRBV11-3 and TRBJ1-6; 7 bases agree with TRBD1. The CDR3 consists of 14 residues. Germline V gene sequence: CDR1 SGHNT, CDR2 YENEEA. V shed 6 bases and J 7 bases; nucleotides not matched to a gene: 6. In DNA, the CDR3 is TGTGCCAGCAGTCGCGGACAGGAGAATTCACCCCTCCACTTT. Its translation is CASSRGQENSPLHF.

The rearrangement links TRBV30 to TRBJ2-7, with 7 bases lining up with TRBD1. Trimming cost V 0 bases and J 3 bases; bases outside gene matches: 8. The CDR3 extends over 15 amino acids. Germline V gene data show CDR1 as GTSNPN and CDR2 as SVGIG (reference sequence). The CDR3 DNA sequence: TGTGCCTGGAGTGTAAGGGTAGGGGGCAACTACGAGCAGTACTTC. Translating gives CAWSVRVGGNYEQYF.

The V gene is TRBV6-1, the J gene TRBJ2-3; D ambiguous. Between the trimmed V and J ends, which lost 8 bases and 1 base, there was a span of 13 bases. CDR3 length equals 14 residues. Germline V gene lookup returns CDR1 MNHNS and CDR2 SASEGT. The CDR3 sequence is CASSGWLGTDTQYF. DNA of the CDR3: TGTGCCAGCTCCGGTTGGTTAGGCACAGATACGCAGTATTTT.

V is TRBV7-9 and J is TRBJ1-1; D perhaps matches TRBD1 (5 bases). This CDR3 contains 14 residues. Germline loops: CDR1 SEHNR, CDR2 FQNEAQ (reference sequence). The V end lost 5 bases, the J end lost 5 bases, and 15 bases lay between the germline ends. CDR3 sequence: CASSVGPGRTEAFF. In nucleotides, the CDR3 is TGTGCCAGCAGCGTGGGACCCGGCAGGACTGAAGCTTTCTTT.